This T cell receptor (beta chain) was identified during a study of T cells in localized non-small cell lung cancer. TCRdb's table, derived via immunoSEQ multiplex PCR, lists solely in-frame clones and lacks some. Counted here are roughly 1,300 clones, roughly 30% occurring once; the ten biggest clones make up roughly a tenth. The germline CDR1 and CDR2 sequences are SGHTA and FQGNSA. This CDR3 spans 13 amino acids. Between the trimmed V and J ends, which lost 2 bases and 2 bases, there was a span of 4 bases. The sample was normal lung tissue next to the tumor, taken before any cancer treatment. The rearrangement links TRBV7-2 to TRBJ1-3, with D unresolved. The source is a man aged 40-75 years with stage I lung adenocarcinoma. The CDR3 DNA sequence: TGTGCCAGCAGCTTAAGGGCTGGAAACACCATATATTTT. It yields the protein CASSLRAGNTIYF.